These T cell receptor beta chains were read from a single sample in a study of blood T cell repertoires in COVID-19. Some clones are missing from TCRdb's copy, which holds only in-frame ones; the method was immunoSEQ multiplex PCR. The sample records 300,000 to 400,000 clones, about 89% being singletons. Sample: PBMCs or T cells enriched from blood (not recorded which). The receptor set was obtained from a man aged 60 to 75 who had recovered from COVID-19. Both conserved end residues are part of each CDR3. Each record gives: D gene, V gene, clone size, J gene, CDR3 protein, CDR3 DNA. A D gene is named only where the DNA matches it firmly. Size is omitted from some rows. Given values are once, few, many or a class for expanded clones.

>TRBD1|TRBV14|few|TRBJ1-2
CASSGDRLYGYTF
TGTGCCAGCAGCGGGGACAGGCTCTATGGCTACACCTTC
>TRBD2|TRBV5-1|few|TRBJ2-7
CASSATPSGSYEQYF
TGCGCCAGCAGCGCTACTCCTAGCGGGAGTTACGAGCAGTACTTC
>TRBD1|TRBV30|once|TRBJ1-1
CAWNEQGAEAFF
TGTGCCTGGAATGAACAGGGGGCTGAAGCTTTCTTT
>.|TRBV28|.|TRBJ2-7
CASRLADTNSYEQYF
TGTGCCAGCAGGTTGGCGGACACGAACTCCTACGAGCAGTACTTC
>TRBD1|TRBV7-2|few|TRBJ1-5
CASSLQGASNQPQHF
TGTGCCAGCAGCCTACAGGGGGCTAGCAATCAGCCCCAGCATTTT
>.|TRBV5-1|.|TRBJ1-1
CASSENTGWNTEAFF
TGCGCCAGCAGCGAAAATACCGGGTGGAACACTGAAGCTTTCTTT
>TRBD1|TRBV5-1|.|TRBJ1-1
CASSVGQVRNTEAFF
TGCGCCAGCAGCGTAGGACAGGTGAGGAACACTGAAGCTTTCTTT
>TRBD2|TRBV24-1|.|TRBJ2-3
CATSTKTSGRSTDTQYF
TGTGCCACCTCGACGAAGACTAGCGGGAGAAGCACAGATACGCAGTATTTT
>TRBD2|TRBV7-2|.|TRBJ2-1
CASSLGLAGAYEQFF
TGTGCCAGCAGCTTGGGACTAGCGGGAGCTTATGAGCAGTTCTTC
>.|TRBV5-8|.|TRBJ2-5
CASSLARPGQETQYF
TGTGCCAGCAGCTTGGCCCGTCCGGGGCAAGAGACCCAGTACTTC
>TRBD2|TRBV24-1|.|TRBJ2-5
CATSDPSGRGETQYF
TGTGCCACCAGTGATCCTAGCGGGAGGGGAGAGACCCAGTACTTC
>TRBD1|TRBV7-3|.|TRBJ1-5
CASRAPGQGQPQHF
TGTGCCAGCAGGGCGCCGGGACAGGGTCAGCCCCAGCATTTT
>TRBD1|TRBV27|once|TRBJ1-1
CASSAQGANTEAFF
TGTGCCAGCAGTGCCCAGGGGGCGAACACTGAAGCTTTCTTT
>.|TRBV28|.|TRBJ1-1
CASSLDSGNTEAFF
TGTGCCAGCAGTCTCGACTCCGGGAACACTGAAGCTTTCTTT
>TRBD2|TRBV7-9|.|TRBJ2-2
CASSLSLAGNTGELFF
TGTGCCAGCAGCTTAAGTTTAGCGGGGAACACCGGGGAGCTGTTTTTT
>.|TRBV5-6|.|TRBJ1-5
CASSFSGGSNQPQHF
TGTGCCAGCAGCTTTAGTGGCGGTAGCAATCAGCCCCAGCATTTT
>.|TRBV5-1|.|TRBJ2-3
CASASAPERVGTDTQYF
TGCGCCAGCGCCTCCGCCCCTGAGAGGGTGGGAACAGATACGCAGTATTTT
>.|TRBV14|.|TRBJ2-2
CASSQAATGIITGELFF
TGTGCCAGCAGCCAAGCCGCAACAGGGATTATCACCGGGGAGCTGTTTTTT
>TRBD1|TRBV28|.|TRBJ2-5
CASSPSGTGGRETQYF
TGTGCCAGCAGCCCTTCCGGGACAGGGGGCCGAGAGACCCAGTACTTC
>TRBD2|TRBV28|.|TRBJ2-2
CASGPTSVTGELFF
TGTGCCAGCGGCCCGACTAGCGTGACCGGGGAGCTGTTTTTT
>TRBD2|TRBV3-1/TRBV3-2|.|TRBJ2-1
CASSQGSGRDYNEQFF
TGTGCCAGCAGCCAAGGTAGCGGGAGGGACTACAATGAGCAGTTCTTC